The 31 T cell receptor beta chains listed next were all sequenced from one sample in a study of blood T cells in healthy people across ages (dated by TCRdb to 2013 to 2016). The library came from 5' RACE. The listed sequencing device is Illumina HiSeq 2500. The second PCR ran for roughly 6 to 11 cycles and used a J-beta primer mix along with a sample-barcoded 5' primer. TCRdb cleaned the public reads at Q25 with fastp, built clones with MiXCR and kept in-frame beta chains. All rows with the same CDR3 protein become a single entry with the most common DNA and genes. The sample includes 800,000 to 950,000 distinct CDR3 sequences, with roughly 29% observed a single time. About a tenth of the sample is in the top ten clones. The data also belong to a second study, concerning T cells of mothers and their children.

The sequencing input was blood. Receptor source: a woman aged 40 to 50 in good health.

This clonotype was seen a few times. One junction end disagrees with the germline gene, perhaps due to a read error. V and J are TRBV27 and TRBJ2-5; no clear D. This CDR3 is built from 13 residues. Germline CDR1 MNHEY, CDR2 SMNVEV (reference sequence). The CDR3 spells CAGSFQAQETQYF. CDR3 bases: TGTGCCGGCAGTTTCCAGGCCCAAGAGACCCAGTACTTC.

The J gene is TRBJ2-3, the V gene TRBV29-1; D is uncertain. This CDR3 comprises 13 residues. CDR1 and CDR2 (germline): SQVTM, ANQGSEA. Trimming cost V 8 bases and J 3 bases, with 15 bases left between them. The CDR3 nucleotides read TGCAGCCTACAAGTGATGGGAACAGATACGCAGTATTTT. Translating gives CSLQVMGTDTQYF.

To note about this clonotype: A much more abundant neighbour one base away suggests this may be a read error. The chain couples TRBV7-3 to TRBJ2-6, with D tentatively TRBD1 or TRBD2 (5 bases each). Trimming took 1 base from V and 0 from J, leaving 10 bases between them. CDR1 and CDR2 from the germline V gene are SGHTA and FQGTGA. The CDR3 is 17 residues long. The CDR3 nucleotides read TGTGCCAGCAGCTTAATGGGACGTAGCTCTGGGGCCAACGTCCTGACTTTC. It yields the protein CASSLMGRSSGANVLTF.

This clonotype is classed as medium-sized. This chain uses TRBV28 with TRBJ2-5; 14 nucleotides line up with TRBD2. The CDR3 runs to 16 residues. V was pared by 6 bases and J by 2 bases, with 5 bases of the junction left unmatched. Germline CDR1 MDHEN, CDR2 SYDVKM. The CDR3 is CASSRGTSGGQETQYF. CDR3 sequence (DNA): TGTGCCAGCAGCCGAGGGACTAGCGGGGGTCAAGAGACCCAGTACTTC.

The chain has TRBV20-1 and TRBJ1-1, with D possibly being TRBD1 (6 bases). The germline V and J ends were trimmed by 6 bases and 3 bases, with 14 bases remaining between them. The germline V gene has CDR1 DFQATT and CDR2 SNEGSKA (reference sequence). The CDR3 extends over 13 amino acids. The CDR3 nucleotides are TGCAGTGCGGGCAGGGGTCTAGACACTGAAGCTTTCTTT. It specifies CSAGRGLDTEAFF.

This clonotype was seen a few times. The rearrangement joins TRBV18 to TRBJ1-1, with no clear D. The CDR3 totals 14 residues. Germline CDR1 KGHSH, CDR2 LQKENI. Trimming stripped 2 bases from V and 0 bases from J, with 7 bases between. DNA of the CDR3: TGTGCCAGCTCACCAAAACGCATGAACACTGAAGCTTTCTTT. Translation gives CASSPKRMNTEAFF.

This clonotype was observed many times. DNA for the CDR3: TGTGCCAGCAGCTTCGGCAGTCACGGAGACTACGAGCAGTACTTC. As protein: CASSFGSHGDYEQYF. The chain carries TRBV7-9 and TRBJ2-7; D is undetermined. V lost 3 bases, J lost 3 bases, and 15 bases lay in between. From germline, CDR1 is SEHNR and CDR2 FQNEAQ (reference sequence). This CDR3 is built from 15 residues. Full variable domain (rest looked up from reference TRBV7-9 and TRBJ2-7): DTGVSQNPRHKITKRGQNVTFRCDPISEHNRLYWYRQTLGQGPEFLTYFQNEAQLEKSRLLSDRFSAERPKGSFSTLEIQRTEQGDSAMYLCASSFGSHGDYEQYFGPGTRLTVT.

V usage is TRBV6-1 and J usage is TRBJ2-1; D is perhaps TRBD2 (7 bases). V was clipped by 10 bases and J by 7 bases, with 20 bases between them. The CDR3 is 14 residues long. Germline V CDR1 and CDR2: MNHNS, SASEGT. The CDR3 DNA reads TGTGCCACTCACCGGGGGGTTACAGGGAATGAGCAGTTCTTC. It is translated as CATHRGVTGNEQFF.

A few counts support this clonotype. A read error may be the cause here, since a much bigger clone is one base away. This sequence joins TRBV6-5 and TRBJ2-7, with D maybe TRBD1 (6 bases). CDR1 is MNHEY, CDR2 SVGAGI, per germline. V dropped 7 bases and J dropped 0 bases, with 19 bases sitting between them. This CDR3 has 16 amino acids. CDR3 sequence: CASKETYGTRSYEQYF. The CDR3 region has the DNA TGTGCCAGCAAGGAGACTTACGGGACACGCTCCTACGAGCAGTACTTC.

Points on this clonotype: Its ends do not fully match the called genes, so a read error is possible. The chain is built from TRBV18 and TRBJ2-1, with 9 bases that match TRBD1. Germline-derived CDR1 and CDR2 are KGHSH and LQKENI. The CDR3 runs 15 residues. CDR3 DNA: TGTGCCAGCCCACCACCGGGACAGGGCTACAATGAGCAGTTCTTC. Its protein product is CASPPPGQGYNEQFF.

This clonotype was seen repeatedly, ten times or more. Its ends do not fully match the called genes, so a read error is possible. The chain recombines TRBV7-7 with TRBJ2-7; 8 positions match TRBD2. Looked up from germline, CDR1 is SSHAT and CDR2 is FNYEAQ (reference sequence). The CDR3 covers 15 residues. CDR3 residues: CASSPSPSGGGEQYF. The CDR3, as DNA: TGTGCTAGCAGCCCCTCCCCGAGCGGGGGCGGCGAGCAGTACTTC.

This clonotype has just one count. The chain joins TRBV9 to TRBJ2-3, with 10 bases lining up with TRBD2. The CDR3 runs 16 residues. Germline-derived CDR1 and CDR2 are SGDLS and YYNGEE. Trimming cost V 0 bases and J 6 bases; bases outside gene matches: 7. The CDR3 DNA is TGTGCCAGCAGCGTAGGGGGACTAGCGAAAGGGGATACGCAGTATTTT. Protein sequence: CASSVGGLAKGDTQYF.

The V gene is TRBV5-1, the J gene TRBJ2-1; tentative D call: TRBD2 (5 bases). In germline, CDR1 is SGHRS, CDR2 YFSETQ. This CDR3 has 16 amino acids. V lost 0 bases and J 4 bases, leaving 14 bases between the germline ends. The CDR3 DNA is TGCGCCAGCAGCTTGGTGGGGAGTGTCGGATACAATGAGCAGTTCTTC. Protein sequence: CASSLVGSVGYNEQFF. Based on the CDR3 plus reference TRBV5-1 and TRBJ2-1, the full variable domain is KAGVTQTPRYLIKTRGQQVTLSCSPISGHRSVSWYQQTPGQGLQFLFEYFSETQRNKGNFPGRFSGRQFSNSRSEMNVSTLELGDSALYLCASSLVGSVGYNEQFFGPGTRLTVL.

Only a few counts were recorded for this clonotype. The chain couples TRBV18 to TRBJ2-5; 9 bases are shared with TRBD1. The length of the CDR3 is 15 residues. Germline V CDR1 and CDR2: KGHSH, LQKENI. Trimming cost V 6 bases and J 3 bases; bases outside gene matches: 8. The CDR3 spells CASSGTGLVEETQYF. Written as DNA, the CDR3 is TGTGCCAGCTCCGGGACAGGGCTCGTCGAAGAGACCCAGTACTTC.

The gene calls are TRBV5-1 and TRBJ2-7; D not certain. Germline V gives CDR1 SGHRS, CDR2 YFSETQ. The CDR3 length is 11 residues. V gave up 0 bases and J gave up 8 bases, with 6 bases separating them. The CDR3 bases are TGCGCCAGCAGCTTGGGACACAAGCAGTACTTC. Translated: CASSLGHKQYF.

This chain uses TRBV4-3 with TRBJ2-3, with D perhaps being TRBD1 or TRBD2 (5 bases each). CDR1 LGHNA and CDR2 YSLEER come from the germline V gene. Trimming shortened V by 0 bases and J by 0 bases, and 13 bases separated the two germline ends. The CDR3 has 17 amino acids. In DNA, the CDR3 is TGCGCCAGCAGCCAAGAGACCGGGGCGGGCAGCACAGATACGCAGTATTTT. It encodes CASSQETGAGSTDTQYF.

This CDR3 is CASSEWLAGDTDTQYF. The CDR3 region has the DNA TGTGCCAGCAGTGAATGGCTAGCGGGGGACACAGATACGCAGTATTTT. V usage is TRBV2 and J usage is TRBJ2-3; 10 bases line up with TRBD2. J gave up 2 bases and V 2 bases, and 4 bases lay outside the gene matches. Germline V gene sequence: CDR1 SNHLY, CDR2 FYNNEI. The CDR3 contains 16 residues.

This clonotype was counted a few times. Germline is not matched at one junction end, which may reflect a read error. CDR3 sequence: CASSVEWGSGNEQFF. The CDR3 bases are TGTGCTAGCAGCGTCGAGTGGGGGTCGGGAAATGAGCAGTTCTTC. This sequence joins TRBV7-7 and TRBJ2-1, with D perhaps matching TRBD1 or TRBD2 (5 bases each). The germline CDR1 and CDR2 sequences are SSHAT and FNYEAQ (reference sequence). The CDR3 totals 15 residues.

V usage is TRBV5-1 and J usage is TRBJ2-1; 10 nucleotides agree with TRBD1. The CDR3 has 15 amino acids. Losses at the gene ends were 2 bases for V and 6 bases for J; bases not matched to a gene: 5. CDR1 and CDR2 from the germline V gene are SGHRS and YFSETQ. The chain's CDR3 is CASSLGTGVLNEQFF. DNA for the CDR3: TGCGCCAGCAGCTTAGGGACAGGGGTCCTCAATGAGCAGTTCTTC.

With respect to this clonotype: One end of the junction varies from germline; a read error may be responsible. The chain has TRBV4-1 and TRBJ2-1; the match to TRBD2 covers 10 bases. Germline V gene data show CDR1 as MGHRA and CDR2 as YSYEKL. The CDR3 consists of 18 residues. The CDR3: CASSQTSGRLSSHNEQFF. CDR3 nucleotides: TGCGCCAGCAGCCAGACTAGCGGGCGCCTGAGCTCCCACAATGAGCAGTTCTTC.

The chain links TRBV24-1 to TRBJ2-2; 13 nucleotides align to TRBD2. Germline values: CDR1 KGHDR, CDR2 SFDVKD. The trim removed 3 bases at V and 3 bases at J, leaving 3 bases unmatched. The CDR3 has 17 amino acids. In nucleotides, the CDR3 is TGTGCCACCAGTGATCCGGGACTAGCGGGGTACACCGGGGAGCTGTTTTTT. Amino acids: CATSDPGLAGYTGELFF.

Points on this clonotype: One end of the junction is discordant with germline, which a read error may explain. The chain is built from TRBV9 and TRBJ1-1; D is undetermined. CDR3 length: 13 amino acids. Germline lookup yields CDR1 SGDLS and CDR2 YYNGEE. CDR3 nucleotides: TGTGCCGGCAGCCCAAGGCTCAACACTGAAGCTTTCTTT. Translating gives CAGSPRLNTEAFF.

The CDR3 here is CASSARVGQGNQPQHF. In nucleotides, the CDR3 is TGTGCCAGCAGTGCCAGAGTCGGGCAGGGCAATCAGCCCCAGCATTTT. The chain joins TRBV12-3 or TRBV12-4 to TRBJ1-5, with D unclear. The length of the CDR3 is 16 residues. V lost 5 bases, J lost 2 bases, and 16 bases lay in between.

This clonotype was detected ten times or more. The junction departs from germline at one end; a sequencing error may be responsible. The chain employs TRBV29-1 and TRBJ1-4; no firm D call. The CDR3 length is 13 residues. Germline loops: CDR1 SQVTM, CDR2 ANQGSEA. In DNA form, the CDR3 reads TGCAGCGTCCAACGCCCTACTAATAAAAAACTGTTTTTT. Protein product: CSVQRPTNKKLFF.

The rearrangement joins TRBV6-5 to TRBJ1-2, with a possible D match to TRBD1 (6 bases). The CDR3 is 13 residues long. V lost 6 bases, J lost 6 bases, and 14 bases lay in between. Germline CDR1 is MNHEY and CDR2 is SVGAGI. The CDR3 region is CASRRTGSDGYTF. CDR3 DNA: TGTGCCAGCAGGCGCACAGGGTCGGATGGCTACACCTTC.

This clonotype was detected ten times or more. V and J are TRBV4-3 and TRBJ1-4; tentative D call: TRBD1 (5 bases). This CDR3 has 14 amino acids. Deletions cut 1 base from V and 8 bases from J, with 11 bases between. CDR1 and CDR2 from the germline V gene are LGHNA and YSLEER. The CDR3: CASSQVRGREKLFF. Here the CDR3 DNA reads TGCGCCAGCAGCCAAGTAAGGGGTCGCGAAAAACTGTTTTTT.

V is TRBV6-5 and J is TRBJ1-5, with a weak D call TRBD1 (5 bases). This CDR3 spans 13 amino acids. Trimming cost V 4 bases and J 4 bases, with 8 bases left between them. CDR1 is MNHEY and CDR2 is SVGAGI in the germline V gene. In DNA form, the CDR3 reads TGTGCCAGCAGTTGGGGGGGGAATCAGCCCCAGCATTTT. This translates into CASSWGGNQPQHF.

J is TRBJ1-5 and V is TRBV6-5, with TRBD1 matching over 7 bases. This CDR3 is built from 16 residues. V gave up 6 bases and J gave up 0 bases; unmatched junction bases: 8. CDR1 is MNHEY and CDR2 is SVGAGI in the germline V gene. CDR3 coding DNA: TGTGCCAGCAGCCCGGACAGGCCGTATAGCAATCAGCCCCAGCATTTT. Its translation: CASSPDRPYSNQPQHF.

This clonotype was found once. The rearrangement joins TRBV28 to TRBJ1-1, with a possible D match to TRBD1 (6 bases). This CDR3 has 17 residues. Between the trimmed V and J ends, which lost 5 bases and 8 bases, there was a span of 27 bases. Germline CDR1 is MDHEN and CDR2 is SYDVKM. The chain's CDR3 is CASSLAGVYGRLVEAFF. The CDR3 DNA is TGTGCCAGCAGTCTAGCAGGGGTTTATGGTCGGCTCGTAGAAGCTTTCTTT.

This clonotype was recorded a few times. The chain couples TRBV12-3 or TRBV12-4 to TRBJ2-2; tentatively, D is TRBD2 (7 bases). Trimming shortened V by 4 bases and J by 2 bases, and 11 bases separated the two germline ends. The CDR3 sequence is 15 residues long. CDR3 residues: CASSWRGGNTGELFF. In DNA, the CDR3 is TGTGCCAGCAGTTGGAGGGGGGGTAACACCGGGGAGCTGTTTTTT.

For this clonotype: One end of the junction does not line up with germline, which may come from a read error. The genes are TRBV5-5 and TRBJ1-1; D is possibly TRBD1 (6 bases). This CDR3 contains 16 residues. Germline CDR1 SGHKS, CDR2 YYEKEE (reference sequence). CDR3 loop: CASSLGQGLLNTEAFF. DNA for the CDR3: TGTGCCAGCAGTTTGGGCCAGGGGCTATTGAACACTGAAGCTTTCTTT.